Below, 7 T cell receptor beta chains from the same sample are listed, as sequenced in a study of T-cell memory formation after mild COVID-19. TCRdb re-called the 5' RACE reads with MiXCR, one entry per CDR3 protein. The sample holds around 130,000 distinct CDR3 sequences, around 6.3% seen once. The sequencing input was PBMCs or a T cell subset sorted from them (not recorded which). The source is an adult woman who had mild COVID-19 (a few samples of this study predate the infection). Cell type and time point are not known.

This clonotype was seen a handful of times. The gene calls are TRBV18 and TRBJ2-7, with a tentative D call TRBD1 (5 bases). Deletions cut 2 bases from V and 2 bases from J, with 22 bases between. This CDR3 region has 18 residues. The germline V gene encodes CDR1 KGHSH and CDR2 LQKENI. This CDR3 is CASSPRQILLGGTYEQYF. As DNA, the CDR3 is TGTGCCAGCTCACCAAGACAGATTCTGCTGGGCGGAACCTACGAGCAGTACTTC.

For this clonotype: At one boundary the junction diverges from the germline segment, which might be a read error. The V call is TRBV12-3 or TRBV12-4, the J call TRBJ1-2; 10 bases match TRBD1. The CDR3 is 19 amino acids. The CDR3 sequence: CASSLSPSGQGRTNYGFTF. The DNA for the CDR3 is TGTGCCAGCAGTTTAAGCCCATCGGGACAGGGGCGAACGAACTATGGCTTCACCTTC.

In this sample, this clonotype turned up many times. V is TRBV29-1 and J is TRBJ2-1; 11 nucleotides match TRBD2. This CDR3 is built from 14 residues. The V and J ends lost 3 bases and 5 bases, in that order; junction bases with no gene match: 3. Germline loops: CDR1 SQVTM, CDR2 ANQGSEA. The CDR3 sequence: CSVEGTSGNNEQFF. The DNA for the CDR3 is TGCAGCGTTGAGGGGACTAGCGGAAACAATGAGCAGTTCTTC.

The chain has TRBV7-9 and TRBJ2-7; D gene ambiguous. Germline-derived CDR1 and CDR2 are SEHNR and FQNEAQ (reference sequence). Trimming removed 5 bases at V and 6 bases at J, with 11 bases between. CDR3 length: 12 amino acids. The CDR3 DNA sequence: TGTGCCAGCAGCGCCTACTTGGGCGAGCAGTACTTC. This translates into CASSAYLGEQYF.

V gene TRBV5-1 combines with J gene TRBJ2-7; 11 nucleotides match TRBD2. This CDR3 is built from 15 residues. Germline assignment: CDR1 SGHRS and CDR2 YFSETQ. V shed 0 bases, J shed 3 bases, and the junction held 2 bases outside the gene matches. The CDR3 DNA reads TGCGCCAGCAGCTTGGCTAGCGGGGGGTACTACGAGCAGTACTTC. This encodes CASSLASGGYYEQYF.

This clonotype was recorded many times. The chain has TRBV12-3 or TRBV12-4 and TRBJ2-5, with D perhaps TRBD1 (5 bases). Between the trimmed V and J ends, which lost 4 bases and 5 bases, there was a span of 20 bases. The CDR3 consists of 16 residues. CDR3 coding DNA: TGTGCCAGCAGTTCACCCCTCCAGGGTTTGTCCGAGACCCAGTACTTC. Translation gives CASSSPLQGLSETQYF.

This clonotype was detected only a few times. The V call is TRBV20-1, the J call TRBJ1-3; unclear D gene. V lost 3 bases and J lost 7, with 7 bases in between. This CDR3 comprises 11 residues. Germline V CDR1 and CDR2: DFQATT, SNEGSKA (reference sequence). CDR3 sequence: CSASRRNTIYF. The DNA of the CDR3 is TGCAGTGCTAGCCGGCGGAACACCATATATTTT.